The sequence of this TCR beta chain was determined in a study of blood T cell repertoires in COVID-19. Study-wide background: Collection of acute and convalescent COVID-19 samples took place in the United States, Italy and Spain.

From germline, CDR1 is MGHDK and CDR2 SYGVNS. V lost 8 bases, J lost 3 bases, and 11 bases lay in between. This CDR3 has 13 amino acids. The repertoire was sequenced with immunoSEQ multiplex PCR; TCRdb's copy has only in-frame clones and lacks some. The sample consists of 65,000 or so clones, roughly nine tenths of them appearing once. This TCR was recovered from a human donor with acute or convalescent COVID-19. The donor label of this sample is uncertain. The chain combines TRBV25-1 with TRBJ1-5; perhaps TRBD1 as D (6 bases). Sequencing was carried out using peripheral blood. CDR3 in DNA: TGTGCCAGCGCTGGACAGTTCAATCAGCCCCAGCATTTT. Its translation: CASAGQFNQPQHF.